This is a list of T cell receptor beta chains from one sample in a study of blood T cells in healthy people across ages. Each CDR3 protein gets one entry after TCRdb re-called the 5' RACE reads with MiXCR. The top ten clones hold 23% of a sample with 1.5 million to 2 million distinct CDR3 sequences, 35% to 50% of them seen once. The sample comprised blood. These receptors were taken from a human donor in good health. Both conserved end residues are trimmed from each CDR3. The D gene is left open where the match is weak.

D | length | V | CDR3
TRBD2 | 14 | TRBV7-9 | ASSPRQRGFKNEQF
NA | 12 | TRBV5-1 | ASSLGTVTDTQY
TRBD2 | 12 | TRBV20-1 | SAYAGLAGDLEF
NA | 13 | TRBV20-1 | SARDASLRTDTQY
NA | 13 | TRBV7-2 | ASSRNRGPNQPQH
TRBD2 | 12 | TRBV7-9 | ASTGEGVTDTQY
TRBD1 | 12 | TRBV29-1 | SVAHRGQGETQY
TRBD1 | 13 | TRBV7-9 | ASSPRTGEPDTRY
TRBD1 | 13 | TRBV29-1 | SVERLGQNSETQY
TRBD2 | 15 | TRBV11-1 | ASNHQASSGLQETQY
TRBD2 | 15 | TRBV15 | ATRQSSGSLYQETQY
TRBD1 | 13 | TRBV20-1 | SARVRAGGDQPQH
NA | 10 | TRBV20-1 | SATLQGGELF
NA | 13 | TRBV12-3/TRBV12-4 | ASSTRTSGANVLT
NA | 12 | TRBV9 | ASSPIGLNTEAF
TRBD2 | 14 | TRBV5-6 | ASSLASGLSTDTQY
NA | 13 | TRBV20-1 | SAYPGFSSTDTQY
TRBD1 | 14 | TRBV27 | ASSQWTGGLNQPQH
NA | 14 | TRBV4-2 | ASSPSLLPSCNEQF
NA | 11 | TRBV11-2 | ASSPRGPNEQF
TRBD2 | 13 | TRBV2 | ASSERTGGENGQF
NA | 14 | TRBV7-9 | ASSPKVASEFGEQY
TRBD1 | 13 | TRBV20-1 | SARDRRQGENEQY
NA | 13 | TRBV28 | ASSSADRDKNIQY
NA | 11 | TRBV7-9 | ASSLEAEDGYT
NA | 11 | TRBV4-2 | ASSGRPAETQY
TRBD1 | 14 | TRBV11-2 | ASSSIRTGGVPGAF
TRBD2 | 14 | TRBV7-2 | ASSPGGEWASYEQY
TRBD1 | 16 | TRBV20-1 | SARDWTGLFKGNEKLF
TRBD2 | 14 | TRBV20-1 | SAARRSGGAIGEQF
NA | 13 | TRBV20-1 | SARGGFAGSGEQY
TRBD2 | 11 | TRBV29-1 | SVEFLAEETQY
NA | 13 | TRBV12-3/TRBV12-4 | ASMIRGLRTDTQY
NA | 13 | TRBV29-1 | SVLGQSVTYNEQF
NA | 16 | TRBV21-1 | ARYPGQGTGDGTDTQY
NA | 14 | TRBV7-2 | ASSFLFDRPNYGYT
NA | 14 | TRBV5-1 | ASSFGSGAYTGELF
NA | 14 | TRBV6-6 | ASSYGRPTNSYEQY
NA | 14 | TRBV25-1 | ASSDAGEIPNSPLH
NA | 10 | TRBV7-3 | ASSSQRGTQY
NA | 12 | TRBV5-1 | ASSLAGGSETQY
NA | 13 | TRBV7-2 | ASSPSRVKTDTQY
NA | 10 | TRBV3-1 | ASSQDESKRY
NA | 15 | TRBV7-9 | ASSQEPGVIAKNIQY
TRBD2 | 13 | TRBV12-3/TRBV12-4 | ASSSAGGPQETQY
NA | 11 | TRBV5-6 | ASRFGGDSPLH
NA | 12 | TRBV4-1 | ASSPNNGDQPQH
TRBD1 | 18 | TRBV29-1 | SVDPLGQRDRVGANYGYT
TRBD1 | 13 | TRBV14 | ASSPRQGGRSEQY
TRBD2 | 13 | TRBV4-2 | ASSQGRGEQETQY
TRBD1 | 12 | TRBV6-1 | ASSAQGAKDTQY
NA | 14 | TRBV12-3/TRBV12-4 | ASSPTRPGGTGELF
NA | 14 | TRBV15 | ATSRDYRGTNTEAF
TRBD2 | 14 | TRBV7-8 | ASSPYGRTPQNEQF
NA | 17 | TRBV7-9 | ASSPRPALAASGANVLT
NA | 13 | TRBV5-5 | ASSRSIGGLGGYT
TRBD1 | 14 | TRBV7-9 | ASSPTRTGIVYEQY